The TCR beta chain under discussion was sequenced for a study of T cell responses to AZD1222 COVID-19 vaccine. V shed 3 bases and J 1 base; nucleotides not matched to a gene: 6. The V gene's germline CDR1 is MDHEN and CDR2 SYDVKM. The CDR3 contains 15 residues. As regards this clone: Its antigen is as yet unknown.

Whole-study results and caveats: Clonal diversity may have been underestimated in mostly white British donors. CD4 TCRs linked to vaccination spanned spike, dominating at 160-218 and 743-854.

Assay: immunoSEQ multiplex PCR; the TCRdb copy retains only in-frame clones and omits some. The listing records over 120,000 clones. The sequencing sample was made of peripheral blood. V is TRBV28 and J is TRBJ2-7; 7 bases are a match to TRBD2. The TCR originated in an adult in good health. The CDR3 bases are TGTGCCAGCAGTTTTGGTGGGGGGGGGTCCTACGAGCAGTACTTC. Protein: CASSFGGGGSYEQYF.